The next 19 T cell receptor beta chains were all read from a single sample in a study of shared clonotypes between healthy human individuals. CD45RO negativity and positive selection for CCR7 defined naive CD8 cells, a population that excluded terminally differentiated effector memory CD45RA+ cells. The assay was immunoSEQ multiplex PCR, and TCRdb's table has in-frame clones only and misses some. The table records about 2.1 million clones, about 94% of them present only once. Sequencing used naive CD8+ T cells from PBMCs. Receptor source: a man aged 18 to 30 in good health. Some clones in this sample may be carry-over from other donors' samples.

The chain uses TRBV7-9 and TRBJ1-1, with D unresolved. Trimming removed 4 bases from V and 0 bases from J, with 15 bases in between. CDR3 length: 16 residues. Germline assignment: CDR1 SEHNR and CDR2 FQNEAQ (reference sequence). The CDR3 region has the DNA TGTGCCAGCAGCTCCCCCCACCCACCTATGAACACTGAAGCTTTCTTT. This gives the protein CASSSPHPPMNTEAFF.

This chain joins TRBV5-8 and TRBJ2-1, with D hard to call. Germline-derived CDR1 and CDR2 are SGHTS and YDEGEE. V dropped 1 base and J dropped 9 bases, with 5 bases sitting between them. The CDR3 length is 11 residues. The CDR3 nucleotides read TGTGCCAGCAGCTTGATGGCTGAGCAGTTCTTC. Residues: CASSLMAEQFF.

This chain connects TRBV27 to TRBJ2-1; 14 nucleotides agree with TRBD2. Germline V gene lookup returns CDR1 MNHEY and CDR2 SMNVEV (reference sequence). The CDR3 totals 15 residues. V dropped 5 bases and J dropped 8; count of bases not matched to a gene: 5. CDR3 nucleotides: TGTGCCAGCAGTCTGGGACTAGCGGGAGTCCATGAGCAGTTCTTC. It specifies CASSLGLAGVHEQFF.

CDR3 residues: CAIAASSGANVLTF. CDR3 in DNA: TGTGCCATCGCAGCGAGCTCTGGGGCCAACGTCCTGACTTTC. V usage is TRBV27 and J usage is TRBJ2-6; no clear D gene. CDR1 is MNHEY and CDR2 is SMNVEV in the germline V gene (reference sequence). CDR3 length equals 14 residues. The V gene lost 10 bases and the J gene lost 0 bases, with 10 bases spanning the gap.

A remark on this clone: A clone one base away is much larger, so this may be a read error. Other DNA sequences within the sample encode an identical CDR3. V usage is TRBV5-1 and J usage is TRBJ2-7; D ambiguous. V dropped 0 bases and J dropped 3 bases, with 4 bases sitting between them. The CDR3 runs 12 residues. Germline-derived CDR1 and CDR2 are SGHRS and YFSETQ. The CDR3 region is CASSLDGYEQYF. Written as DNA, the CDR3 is TGCGCCAGCAGCTTGGACGGCTACGAGCAGTACTTC.

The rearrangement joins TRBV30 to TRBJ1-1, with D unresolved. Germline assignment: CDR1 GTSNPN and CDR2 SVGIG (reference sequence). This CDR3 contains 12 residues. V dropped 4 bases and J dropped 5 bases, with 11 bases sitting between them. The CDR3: CAWTGVGTEAFF. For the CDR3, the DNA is TGTGCCTGGACAGGCGTGGGGACTGAAGCTTTCTTT.

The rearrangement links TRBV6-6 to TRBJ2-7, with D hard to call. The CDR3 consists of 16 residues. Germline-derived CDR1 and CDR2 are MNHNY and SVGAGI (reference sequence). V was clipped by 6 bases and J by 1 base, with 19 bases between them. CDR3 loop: CASSFTRLGGSYEQYF. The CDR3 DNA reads TGTGCCAGCAGCTTTACCCGCCTGGGTGGGTCCTACGAGCAGTACTTC.

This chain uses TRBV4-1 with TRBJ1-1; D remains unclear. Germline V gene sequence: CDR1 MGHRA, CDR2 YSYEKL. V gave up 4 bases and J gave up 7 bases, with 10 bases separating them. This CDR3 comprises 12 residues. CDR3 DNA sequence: TGCGCCAGCAGCCCCCAAGGGTTTGAAGCTTTCTTT. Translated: CASSPQGFEAFF.

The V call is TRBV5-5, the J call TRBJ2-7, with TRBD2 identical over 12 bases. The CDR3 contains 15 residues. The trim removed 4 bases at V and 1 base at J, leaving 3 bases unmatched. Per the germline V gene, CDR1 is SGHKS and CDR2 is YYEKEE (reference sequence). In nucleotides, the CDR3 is TGTGCCAGCAGCCTGACTAGCGGGAGTTCCTACGAGCAGTACTTC. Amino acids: CASSLTSGSSYEQYF.

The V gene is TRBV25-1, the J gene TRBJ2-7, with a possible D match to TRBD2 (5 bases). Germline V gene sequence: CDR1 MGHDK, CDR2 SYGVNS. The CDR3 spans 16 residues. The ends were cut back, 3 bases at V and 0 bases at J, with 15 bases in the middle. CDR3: CASSDSRAAGSYEQYF. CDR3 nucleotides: TGTGCCAGCAGTGACTCGAGGGCGGCCGGCTCCTACGAGCAGTACTTC.

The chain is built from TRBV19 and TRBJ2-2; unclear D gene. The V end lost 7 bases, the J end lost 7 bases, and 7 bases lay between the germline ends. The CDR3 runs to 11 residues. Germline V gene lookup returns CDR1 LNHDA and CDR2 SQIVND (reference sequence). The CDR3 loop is CASNFGGELFF. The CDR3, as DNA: TGTGCCAGTAATTTCGGCGGGGAGCTGTTTTTT.

The CDR3 sequence: CASSLGTQGTEAFF. CDR3 DNA sequence: TGCGCCAGCAGCCTCGGGACCCAGGGCACTGAAGCTTTCTTT. V is TRBV4-3 and J is TRBJ1-1; a weak D match, TRBD1 (5 bases). The germline CDR1 and CDR2 sequences are LGHNA and YSLEER. V gave up 4 bases and J gave up 4 bases, with 13 bases separating them. The CDR3 extends over 14 amino acids.

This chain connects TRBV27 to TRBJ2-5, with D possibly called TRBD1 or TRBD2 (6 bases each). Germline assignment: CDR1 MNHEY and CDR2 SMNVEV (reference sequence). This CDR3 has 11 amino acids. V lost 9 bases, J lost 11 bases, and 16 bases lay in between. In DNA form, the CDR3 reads TGTGCCAGTGGGGGGCCCCTAGGTCAGTACTTC. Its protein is CASGGPLGQYF.

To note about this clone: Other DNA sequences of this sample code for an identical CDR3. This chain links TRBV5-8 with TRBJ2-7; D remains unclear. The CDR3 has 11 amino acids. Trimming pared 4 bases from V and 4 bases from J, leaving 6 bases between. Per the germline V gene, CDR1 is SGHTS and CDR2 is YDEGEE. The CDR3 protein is CASSLAYEQYF. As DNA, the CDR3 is TGTGCCAGCAGCCTTGCTTACGAGCAGTACTTC. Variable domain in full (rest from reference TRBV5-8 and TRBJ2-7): EAGVTQSPTHLIKTRGQQATLRCSPISGHTSVYWYQQALGLGLQFLLWYDEGEERNRGNFPPRFSGRQFPNYSSELNVNALELEDSALYLCASSLAYEQYFGPGTRLTVT.

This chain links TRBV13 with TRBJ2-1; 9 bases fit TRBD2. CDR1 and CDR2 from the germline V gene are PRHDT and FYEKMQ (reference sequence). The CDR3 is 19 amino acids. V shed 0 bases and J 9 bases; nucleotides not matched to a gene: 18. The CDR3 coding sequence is TGTGCCAGCAGCTTAGGCGAAGCGGGAGGTCAAACTGTACAAAGTGAGCAGTTCTTC. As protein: CASSLGEAGGQTVQSEQFF. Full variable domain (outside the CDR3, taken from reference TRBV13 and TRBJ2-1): AAGVIQSPRHLIKEKRETATLKCYPIPRHDTVYWYQQGPGQDPQFLISFYEKMQSDKGSIPDRFSAQQFSDYHSELNMSSLELGDSALYFCASSLGEAGGQTVQSEQFFGPGTRLTVL.

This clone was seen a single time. CDR3 bases: TGTGCCAGCAGTTTAGTTGGGTCCGGCGGGGAGCTGTTTTTT. This codes for CASSLVGSGGELFF. This chain connects TRBV27 to TRBJ2-2; D ambiguous. V lost 2 bases to trimming and J lost 7 bases, with 11 bases between them. Looked up from germline, CDR1 is MNHEY and CDR2 is SMNVEV (reference sequence). This CDR3 contains 14 residues.

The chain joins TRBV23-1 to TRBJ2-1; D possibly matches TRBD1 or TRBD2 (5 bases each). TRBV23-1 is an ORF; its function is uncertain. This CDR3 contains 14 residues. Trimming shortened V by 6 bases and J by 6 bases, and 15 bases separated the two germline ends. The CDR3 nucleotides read TGCGCCAGCAGGCCCAGGGACCCCGGCAATGAGCAGTTCTTC. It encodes CASRPRDPGNEQFF.

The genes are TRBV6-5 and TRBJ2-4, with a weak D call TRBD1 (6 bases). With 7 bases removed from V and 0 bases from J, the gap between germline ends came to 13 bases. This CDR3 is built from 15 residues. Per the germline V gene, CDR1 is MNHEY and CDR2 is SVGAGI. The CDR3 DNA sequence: TGTGCCAGCACAGACAGGAGCGTAGCCAAAAACATTCAGTACTTC. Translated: CASTDRSVAKNIQYF.

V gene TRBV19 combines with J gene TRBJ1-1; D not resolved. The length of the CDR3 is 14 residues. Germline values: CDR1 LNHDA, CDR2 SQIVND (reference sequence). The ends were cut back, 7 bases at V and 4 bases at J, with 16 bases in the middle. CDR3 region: CASTQLATGTEAFF. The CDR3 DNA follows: TGTGCCAGTACCCAGCTTGCTACCGGCACTGAAGCTTTCTTT.